The 20 T cell receptor beta chains in this list originate from one sample, sequenced in a study of blood T cell repertoires in COVID-19. Clones were sequenced by immunoSEQ multiplex PCR, and TCRdb holds only the in-frame ones, with some missing. Among some 280,000 clones listed, around four fifths were seen once. Source material: peripheral blood. All receptors derive from a woman between 50 and 59 years old with active or convalescent COVID-19.

The chain links TRBV3-1 (or the pseudogene TRBV3-2) to TRBJ2-5, with 7 bases matching TRBD1. Germline V gene sequence: CDR1 LGHDT, CDR2 YNNKEL (reference sequence). The CDR3 covers 14 residues. J was trimmed by 5 bases and V by 2 bases; bases with no gene match: 5. The CDR3, as DNA: TGTGCCAGCAGCCAAACACAGGGGATCGAGACCCAGTACTTC. It is translated as CASSQTQGIETQYF.

The J gene is TRBJ1-1, the V gene TRBV7-9; D unresolved. The CDR3 totals 14 residues. From germline, CDR1 is SEHNR and CDR2 FQNEAQ (reference sequence). V lost 2 bases and J 1 base, leaving 8 bases between the germline ends. In DNA, the CDR3 is TGTGCCAGCAGCTTATTGGGCAGGAACACTGAAGCTTTCTTT. Its translation: CASSLLGRNTEAFF.

The chain joins TRBV28 to TRBJ2-3; TRBD2 aligns across 12 bases. The CDR3 is made up of 18 amino acids. CDR1 is MDHEN, CDR2 SYDVKM, per germline. Unmatched junction bases numbered 14, after V lost 6 bases and J lost 4 bases. This CDR3 reads CASRSPLGLAGLADTQYF. The CDR3 DNA is TGTGCCAGCAGATCCCCACTCGGACTAGCGGGACTAGCAGATACGCAGTATTTT. Full variable domain (missing parts from reference TRBV28 and TRBJ2-3): DVKVTQSSRYLVKRTGEKVFLECVQDMDHENMFWYRQDPGLGLRLIYFSYDVKMKEKGDIPEGYSVSREKKERFSLILESASTNQTSMYLCASRSPLGLAGLADTQYFGPGTRLTVL.

V and J are TRBV5-1 and TRBJ1-1; weak D call: TRBD1 (6 bases). Germline CDR1 SGHRS, CDR2 YFSETQ. V was cut by 4 bases and J by 4 bases, with 17 bases left in between. The CDR3 runs 15 residues. Written as DNA, the CDR3 is TGCGCCAGCAGCGGCAAGGGGGAAGGGTCCACTGAAGCTTTCTTT. Protein: CASSGKGEGSTEAFF.

This sequence joins TRBV28 and TRBJ2-5; D unclear. Germline CDR1 is MDHEN and CDR2 is SYDVKM. CDR3 length equals 17 residues. With 3 bases removed from V and 3 bases from J, the gap between germline ends came to 20 bases. The CDR3 nucleotides are TGTGCCAGCAGTTTCTTAGGCAGGTTCAGCCCGAAAGAGACCCAGTACTTC. This codes for CASSFLGRFSPKETQYF.

The DNA for the CDR3 is TGTGCCAGCAGTGAATGCGAGGACAGGGGATTCCCTGAAGCTTTCTTT. It translates to CASSECEDRGFPEAFF. This rearrangement joins TRBV25-1 to TRBJ1-1, with TRBD1 matching 9 bases. Losses at the gene ends were 1 base for V and 6 bases for J; bases not matched to a gene: 9. Germline CDR1 MGHDK, CDR2 SYGVNS. This CDR3 has 16 residues.

The table lists this clone with a few counts. V and J are TRBV19 and TRBJ2-7, with D possibly being TRBD2 (5 bases). The CDR3 runs to 13 residues. Germline-derived CDR1 and CDR2 are LNHDA and SQIVND (reference sequence). The V gene lost 8 bases and the J gene lost 9 bases, with 20 bases spanning the gap. Here the CDR3 DNA reads TGTGCCAGTTCCGATAGCTCTACGGGAAGGCAGTACTTC. As protein: CASSDSSTGRQYF.

The chain uses TRBV7-2 and TRBJ1-2; D unresolved. V was pared by 1 base and J by 3 bases, with 15 bases between. This CDR3 comprises 16 residues. The germline V gene has CDR1 SGHTA and CDR2 FQGNSA. This CDR3 reads CASSLGLQSQDYGYTF. As DNA, the CDR3 is TGTGCCAGCAGCTTAGGTTTGCAGAGTCAGGACTATGGCTACACCTTC.

This chain uses TRBV13 with TRBJ1-6, with TRBD1 matching over 10 bases. This CDR3 is 16 amino acids long. CDR1 is PRHDT, CDR2 FYEKMQ, per germline (reference sequence). The junction had 4 bases not matched to a gene; V was cut back by 1 base and J by 7 bases. CDR3 bases: TGTGCCAGCAGCTTAGAGGACAGGGGGGGAAATTCACCCCTCCACTTT. This sequence encodes CASSLEDRGGNSPLHF.

The chain couples TRBV28 to TRBJ1-1, with D unresolved. With 5 bases removed from V and 1 base from J, the gap between germline ends came to 8 bases. Per germline, CDR1 MDHEN and CDR2 SYDVKM. The CDR3 runs 13 residues. The CDR3 loop reads CASSRTENTEAFF. Written as DNA, the CDR3 is TGTGCCAGCAGTCGGACTGAGAACACTGAAGCTTTCTTT.

As to this clone: The same CDR3 is also encoded by other DNA sequences in this sample. The chain is built from TRBV28 and TRBJ1-1; D is unresolved. The V gene's germline CDR1 is MDHEN and CDR2 SYDVKM. CDR3 size: 11 residues. Deletions cut 3 bases from V and 8 bases from J, with 7 bases between. For the CDR3, the DNA is TGTGCCAGCAGTTTGGGCAGGGAAGCTTTCTTT. Translation gives CASSLGREAFF.

The V call is TRBV27, the J call TRBJ2-1; TRBD2 matches at 14 bases. The CDR3 is 15 residues long. V lost 5 bases and J lost 9; bases outside the gene matches: 6. Looked up from germline, CDR1 is MNHEY and CDR2 is SMNVEV (reference sequence). The CDR3 loop is CASSRGLAGVVEQFF. CDR3 DNA: TGTGCCAGCAGTCGGGGACTAGCGGGAGTTGTTGAGCAGTTCTTC.

The chain uses TRBV6-6 and TRBJ2-3; TRBD2 matches 9 bases. The junction had 1 base not matched to a gene; V was cut back by 0 bases and J by 3 bases. The germline V gene encodes CDR1 MNHNY and CDR2 SVGAGI (reference sequence). The CDR3 consists of 15 residues. Written as DNA, the CDR3 is TGTGCCAGCAGTTACTCAGCGGGAGGTACAGATACGCAGTATTTT. Encoded protein: CASSYSAGGTDTQYF.

The rearrangement links TRBV14 to TRBJ1-3, with 7 nucleotides matching TRBD1. The trim removed 0 bases at V and 4 bases at J, leaving 6 bases unmatched. The CDR3 runs to 16 residues. Germline lookup yields CDR1 SGHDN and CDR2 FVKESK. The CDR3 DNA is TGTGCCAGCAGCCAAGAGTTGACAGGGTCCGGAAACACCATATATTTT. Its protein is CASSQELTGSGNTIYF.

The chain couples TRBV7-7 to TRBJ2-5; maybe TRBD2 (5 bases). The CDR3 runs 15 residues. Germline CDR1 is SSHAT and CDR2 is FNYEAQ (reference sequence). Trimming shortened V by 4 bases and J by 2 bases, and 14 bases separated the two germline ends. In DNA, the CDR3 is TGTGCCAGCAGCTCCCACACCGGGATTCAAGAGACCCAGTACTTC. It yields the protein CASSSHTGIQETQYF.

V and J are TRBV20-1 and TRBJ2-3; TRBD1 matches 7 bases. CDR1 DFQATT and CDR2 SNEGSKA come from the germline V gene (reference sequence). After removal of 3 bases from V and 3 bases from J, the junction contained 9 bases not matched to a gene. This CDR3 has 15 amino acids. The CDR3 DNA is TGCAGTGCTAGTAGTGACAGGGCTAGAACAGATACGCAGTATTTT. Its translation: CSASSDRARTDTQYF.

The genes are TRBV5-1 and TRBJ2-3, with D perhaps TRBD2 (6 bases). The CDR3 runs to 16 residues. Per the germline V gene, CDR1 is SGHRS and CDR2 is YFSETQ. V was cut by 7 bases and J by 1 base, with 19 bases left in between. CDR3 loop: CASAPGLGVRTDTQYF. CDR3 DNA: TGCGCCAGCGCACCGGGACTGGGGGTCCGCACAGATACGCAGTATTTT.

The chain is built from TRBV7-9 and TRBJ1-4; D is possibly TRBD1 (5 bases). Per germline, CDR1 SEHNR and CDR2 FQNEAQ (reference sequence). V lost 8 bases and J 6 bases, leaving 22 bases between the germline ends. There are 16 residues in the CDR3. DNA of the CDR3: TGTGCCAGCTCCTACCGCCCCCAGGGCCTTGATGAAAAACTGTTTTTT. The encoded protein is CASSYRPQGLDEKLFF.

The chain has TRBV11-2 and TRBJ2-7; D is perhaps TRBD2 (6 bases). V was cut by 5 bases and J by 7 bases, with 24 bases left in between. From germline, CDR1 is SGHAT and CDR2 FQNNGV. This CDR3 is 16 amino acids long. In DNA form, the CDR3 reads TGTGCCAGCAGCGGTGGTTCCAGGGACTGGAGCTATGAGCAGTACTTC. This sequence encodes CASSGGSRDWSYEQYF.

This chain joins TRBV7-6 and TRBJ2-1; 7 nucleotides agree with TRBD2. Germline values: CDR1 SGHVS, CDR2 FNYEAQ. This CDR3 spans 17 amino acids. V shed 1 base and J 1 base; nucleotides not matched to a gene: 7. This CDR3 reads CASSLGVGGSSYNEQFF. The DNA of the CDR3 is TGTGCCAGCAGCTTAGGGGTGGGCGGGAGTTCCTACAATGAGCAGTTCTTC.